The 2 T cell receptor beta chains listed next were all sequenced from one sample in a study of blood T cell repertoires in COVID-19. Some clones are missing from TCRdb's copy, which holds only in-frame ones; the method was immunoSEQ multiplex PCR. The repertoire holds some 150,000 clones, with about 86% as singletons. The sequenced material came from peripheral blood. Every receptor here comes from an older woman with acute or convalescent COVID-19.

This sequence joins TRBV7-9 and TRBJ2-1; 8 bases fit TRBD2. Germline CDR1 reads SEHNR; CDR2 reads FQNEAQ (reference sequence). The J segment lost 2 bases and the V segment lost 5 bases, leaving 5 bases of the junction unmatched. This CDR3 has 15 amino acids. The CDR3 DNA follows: TGTGCCAGCAGCACCGGTAGCGGGACCTACAATGAGCAGTTCTTC. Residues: CASSTGSGTYNEQFF.

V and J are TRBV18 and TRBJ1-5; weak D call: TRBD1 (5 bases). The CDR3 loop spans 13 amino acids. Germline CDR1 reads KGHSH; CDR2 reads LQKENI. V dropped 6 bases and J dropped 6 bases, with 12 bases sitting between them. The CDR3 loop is CASSPGGSQPQHF. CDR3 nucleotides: TGTGCCAGCTCCCCCGGGGGTTCTCAGCCCCAGCATTTT.